The sequence of this T cell receptor (beta chain) was determined in a study of monozygotic twins with inflammatory bowel disease. TCRdb re-called the 5' RACE reads and catalogs CDR3 proteins one per entry, DNA excluded. Recorded for this sample: about 330,000 distinct CDR3 sequences. Sequences were obtained from blood. The sequence was obtained from a human donor with ulcerative colitis or Crohn's disease, or a healthy co-twin of an affected twin (not recorded which).

The CDR3 protein is CASKASGTGLYEQYF. The rearrangement links TRBV28 to TRBJ2-7; TCRdb reports TRBD1, a call that lacks DNA to check it against. CDR1 and CDR2 (germline): MDHEN, SYDVKM. The CDR3 is 15 amino acids.